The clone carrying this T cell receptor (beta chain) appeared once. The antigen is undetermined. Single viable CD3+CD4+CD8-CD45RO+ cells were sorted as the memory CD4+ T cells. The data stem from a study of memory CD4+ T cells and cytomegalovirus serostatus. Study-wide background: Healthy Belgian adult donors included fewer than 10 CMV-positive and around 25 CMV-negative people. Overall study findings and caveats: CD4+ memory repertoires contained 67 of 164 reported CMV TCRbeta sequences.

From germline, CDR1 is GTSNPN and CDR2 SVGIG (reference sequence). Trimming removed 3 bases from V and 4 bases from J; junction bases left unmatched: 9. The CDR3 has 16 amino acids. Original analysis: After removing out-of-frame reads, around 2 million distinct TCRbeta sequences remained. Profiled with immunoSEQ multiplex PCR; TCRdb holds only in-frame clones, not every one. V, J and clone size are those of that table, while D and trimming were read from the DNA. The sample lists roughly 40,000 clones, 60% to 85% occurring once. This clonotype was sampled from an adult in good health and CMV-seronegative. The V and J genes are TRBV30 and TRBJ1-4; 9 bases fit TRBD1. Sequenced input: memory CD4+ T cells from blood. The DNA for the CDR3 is TGTGCCTGGAGCCATGGGAAGACAGGGGGTAATGAAAAACTGTTTTTT. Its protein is CAWSHGKTGGNEKLFF. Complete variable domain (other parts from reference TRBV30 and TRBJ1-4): SQTIHQWPATLVQPVGSPLSLECTVEGTSNPNLYWYRQAAGRGLQLLFYSVGIGQISSEVPQNLSASRPQDRQFILSSKKLLLSDSGFYLCAWSHGKTGGNEKLFFGSGTQLSVL.